This T cell receptor (beta chain) is from a study of metastatic and nonmetastatic thyroid tumors. Nobody among the patients had been given any treatment before thyroid surgery. With MiXCR, TCRdb reprocessed the PCR reads. Here the sample spans roughly 4,900 clones, about 28% being singletons. Trimming shortened V by 5 bases and J by 5 bases, and 16 bases separated the two germline ends. The CDR3 runs 14 residues. Germline V gene lookup returns CDR1 LNHDA and CDR2 SQIVND (reference sequence). This clone was counted between two and nine times. The rearrangement joins TRBV19 to TRBJ2-7; tentative D call: TRBD1 (6 bases). This receptor was taken from a female donor with papillary thyroid cancer or a benign thyroid nodule (not recorded which). Some clones in this sample may be carry-over from other donors' samples. The specimen was adjacent normal tissue. The DNA for the CDR3 is TGTGCCAGTAGTGTGTTGACAGGCCGGGACGAGCAGTACTTC. This codes for CASSVLTGRDEQYF.